Here is one T cell receptor (beta chain) with its context. The data derive from a study of T cell changes during pregnancy in multiple sclerosis. The CDR3 contains 15 residues. The germline V and J ends were trimmed by 6 bases and 0 bases, with 15 bases remaining between them. The germline gives CDR1 MNHNY, CDR2 SVGAGI (reference sequence). Libraries were prepared by immunoSEQ multiplex PCR; TCRdb keeps only in-frame clonotypes and omits some of them. The data hold 25,000 to 35,000 clones, with about 91% observed a single time. Sequences were derived from CD4+ T cells from peripheral blood mononuclear cells, sampled in the first trimester of pregnancy. The origin of this receptor is a female donor in good health, enrolled as a control in a pregnancy study. The chain employs TRBV6-6 and TRBJ2-7; D gene unclear. DNA of the CDR3: TGTGCCAGCAGCACCTCGCGAGCGAGCTCCTACGAGCAGTACTTC. Residues: CASSTSRASSYEQYF.